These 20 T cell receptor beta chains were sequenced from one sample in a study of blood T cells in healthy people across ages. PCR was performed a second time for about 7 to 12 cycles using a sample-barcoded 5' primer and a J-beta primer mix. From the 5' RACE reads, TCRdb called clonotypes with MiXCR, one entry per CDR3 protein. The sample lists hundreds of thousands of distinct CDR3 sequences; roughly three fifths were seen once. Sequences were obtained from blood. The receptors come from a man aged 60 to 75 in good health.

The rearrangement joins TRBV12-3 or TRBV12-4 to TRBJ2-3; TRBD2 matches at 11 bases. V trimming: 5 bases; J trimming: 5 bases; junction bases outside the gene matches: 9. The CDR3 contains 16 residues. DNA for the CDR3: TGTGCCAGCAGTGTGACTAGCGGGGTGAGCGGAGATACGCAGTATTTT. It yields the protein CASSVTSGVSGDTQYF.

The CDR3 reads CAGSKAGQITDTQYF. The CDR3 DNA follows: TGTGCCGGCAGCAAAGCGGGGCAGATCACAGATACGCAGTATTTT. The V call is TRBV21-1, the J call TRBJ2-3. TRBV21-1 is assigned pseudogene status. This CDR3 region has 15 residues.

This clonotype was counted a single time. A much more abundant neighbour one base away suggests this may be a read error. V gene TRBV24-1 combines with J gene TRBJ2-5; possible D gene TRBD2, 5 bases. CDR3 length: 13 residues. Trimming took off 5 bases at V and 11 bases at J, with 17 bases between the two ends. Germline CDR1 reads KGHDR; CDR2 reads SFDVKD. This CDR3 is CATSGQLGDEQYF. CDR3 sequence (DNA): TGTGCCACCAGTGGCCAACTAGGCGATGAGCAGTACTTC.

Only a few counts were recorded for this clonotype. Written as DNA, the CDR3 is TGTGCCAGCAGCTTGGGACTAGTACAAGAGACCCAGTACTTC. This sequence encodes CASSLGLVQETQYF. The chain is built from TRBV7-3 and TRBJ2-5; TRBD2 aligns across 8 bases. This CDR3 comprises 14 residues. Trimming took 3 bases from V and 2 from J; bases not matched to a gene: 2. The V gene's germline CDR1 is SGHTA and CDR2 FQGTGA.

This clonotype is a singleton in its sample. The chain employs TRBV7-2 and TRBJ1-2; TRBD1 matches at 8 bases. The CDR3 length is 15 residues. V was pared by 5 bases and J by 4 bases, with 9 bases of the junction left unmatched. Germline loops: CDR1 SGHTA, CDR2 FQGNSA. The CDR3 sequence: CASSPGTGSLYGYTF. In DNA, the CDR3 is TGTGCCAGCAGCCCGGGGACAGGCTCACTCTATGGCTACACCTTC.

The CDR3 region has the DNA TGTGCCACCAGTGAGCGGACAGCGAGCTCCTACAATGAGCAGTTCTTC. This codes for CATSERTASSYNEQFF. This sequence joins TRBV24-1 and TRBJ2-1, with D tentatively TRBD1 (6 bases). CDR1 KGHDR and CDR2 SFDVKD come from the germline V gene. The CDR3 length is 16 residues. The V end lost 4 bases, the J end lost 0 bases, and 12 bases lay between the germline ends.

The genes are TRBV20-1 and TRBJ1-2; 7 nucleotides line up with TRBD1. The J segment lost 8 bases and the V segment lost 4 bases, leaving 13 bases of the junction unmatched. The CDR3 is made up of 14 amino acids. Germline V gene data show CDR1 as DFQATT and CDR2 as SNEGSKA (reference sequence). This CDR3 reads CSAIHLDREQGYTF. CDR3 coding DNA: TGCAGTGCTATCCATCTAGACAGGGAACAAGGCTACACCTTC.

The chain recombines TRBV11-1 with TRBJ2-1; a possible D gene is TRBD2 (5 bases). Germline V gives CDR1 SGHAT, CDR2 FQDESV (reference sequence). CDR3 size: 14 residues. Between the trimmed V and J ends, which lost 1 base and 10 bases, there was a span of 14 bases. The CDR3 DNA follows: TGTGCCAGCAGCTTAGGTTTACTAGAGGGCGAGCAGTTCTTC. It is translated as CASSLGLLEGEQFF.

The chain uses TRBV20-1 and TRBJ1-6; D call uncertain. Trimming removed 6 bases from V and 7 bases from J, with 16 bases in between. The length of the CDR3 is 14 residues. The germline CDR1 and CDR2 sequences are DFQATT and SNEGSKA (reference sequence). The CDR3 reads CSATPDGGNSPLHF. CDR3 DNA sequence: TGCAGTGCCACCCCCGACGGTGGGAATTCACCCCTCCACTTT.

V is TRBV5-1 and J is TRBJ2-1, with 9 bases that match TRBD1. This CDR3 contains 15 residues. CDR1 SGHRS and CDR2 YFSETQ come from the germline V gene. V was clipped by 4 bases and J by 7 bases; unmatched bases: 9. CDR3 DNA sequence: TGCGCCAGCAGCCCAGACAGGGGGGGCTTTAATGAGCAGTTCTTC. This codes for CASSPDRGGFNEQFF.

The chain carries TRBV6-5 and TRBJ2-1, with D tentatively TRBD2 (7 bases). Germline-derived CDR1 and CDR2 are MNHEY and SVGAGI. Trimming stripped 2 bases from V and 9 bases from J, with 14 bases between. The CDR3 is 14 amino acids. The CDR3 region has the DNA TGTGCCAGCAGTTACGGGGGGGCCGTGGCTGAGCAGTTCTTC. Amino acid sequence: CASSYGGAVAEQFF.

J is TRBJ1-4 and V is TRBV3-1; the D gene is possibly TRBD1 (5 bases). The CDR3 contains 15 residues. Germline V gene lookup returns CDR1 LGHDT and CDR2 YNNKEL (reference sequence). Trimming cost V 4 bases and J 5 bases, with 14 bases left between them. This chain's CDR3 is CASSPLGTRNEKLFF. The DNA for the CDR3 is TGTGCCAGCAGCCCACTCGGGACGAGGAATGAAAAACTGTTTTTT.

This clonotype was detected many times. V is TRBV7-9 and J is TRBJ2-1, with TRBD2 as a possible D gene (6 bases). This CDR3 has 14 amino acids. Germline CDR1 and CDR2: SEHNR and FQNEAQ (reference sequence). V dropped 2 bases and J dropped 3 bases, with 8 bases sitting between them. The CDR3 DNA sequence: TGTGCCAGCAGCTTATACGGGAGCTACAATGAGCAGTTCTTC. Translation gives CASSLYGSYNEQFF.

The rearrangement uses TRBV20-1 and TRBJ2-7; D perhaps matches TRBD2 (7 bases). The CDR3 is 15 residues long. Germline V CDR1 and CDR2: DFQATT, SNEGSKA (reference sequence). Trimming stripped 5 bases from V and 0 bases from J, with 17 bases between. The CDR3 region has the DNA TGCAGTGCTCCGGCGGGGCGGGGGCCCTCCTACGAGCAGTACTTC. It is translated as CSAPAGRGPSYEQYF.

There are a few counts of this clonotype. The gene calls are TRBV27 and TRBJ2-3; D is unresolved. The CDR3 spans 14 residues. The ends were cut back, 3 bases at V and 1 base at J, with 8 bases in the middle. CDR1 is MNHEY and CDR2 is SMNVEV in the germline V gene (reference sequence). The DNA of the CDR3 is TGTGCCAGCAGTTTCCAATACCGCACAGATACGCAGTATTTT. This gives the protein CASSFQYRTDTQYF.

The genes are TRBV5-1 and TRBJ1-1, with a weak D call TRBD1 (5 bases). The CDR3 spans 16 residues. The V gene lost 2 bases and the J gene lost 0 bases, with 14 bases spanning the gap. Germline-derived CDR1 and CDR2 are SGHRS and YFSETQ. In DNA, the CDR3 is TGCGCCAGCAGCTTTGAGACACCGGACATGAACACTGAAGCTTTCTTT. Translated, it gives CASSFETPDMNTEAFF.

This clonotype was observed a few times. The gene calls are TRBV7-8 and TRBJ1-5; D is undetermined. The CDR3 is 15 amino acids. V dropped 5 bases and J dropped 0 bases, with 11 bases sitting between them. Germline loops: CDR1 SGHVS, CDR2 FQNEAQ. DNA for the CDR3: TGTGCCAGCAGCCTACAAGAGAGTAGCAATCAGCCCCAGCATTTT. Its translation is CASSLQESSNQPQHF.

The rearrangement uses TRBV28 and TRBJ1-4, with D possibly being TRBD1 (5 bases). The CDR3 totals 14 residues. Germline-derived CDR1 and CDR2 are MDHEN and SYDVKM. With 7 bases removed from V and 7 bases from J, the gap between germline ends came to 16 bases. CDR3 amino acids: CASTAGREGEKLFF. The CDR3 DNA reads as TGTGCCAGCACCGCCGGCAGGGAGGGTGAAAAACTGTTTTTT.

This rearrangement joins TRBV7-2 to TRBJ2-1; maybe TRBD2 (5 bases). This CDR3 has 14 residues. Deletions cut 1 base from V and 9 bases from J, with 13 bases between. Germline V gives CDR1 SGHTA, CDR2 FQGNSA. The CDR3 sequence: CASSLGWSAGEQFF. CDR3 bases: TGTGCCAGCAGCTTAGGCTGGTCGGCGGGTGAGCAGTTCTTC.

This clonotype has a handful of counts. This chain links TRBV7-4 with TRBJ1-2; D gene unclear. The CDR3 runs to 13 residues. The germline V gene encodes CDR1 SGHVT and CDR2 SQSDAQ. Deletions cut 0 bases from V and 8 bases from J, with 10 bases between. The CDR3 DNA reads TGTGCCAGCAGCTTAGCGGGTGGCTCCGGCTACACCTTC. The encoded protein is CASSLAGGSGYTF.